This T cell receptor (beta chain) was found in a study of cytomegalovirus exposure and HLA in healthy donors. Turning to the study itself: Earlier, 200 million or so T cells were analyzed, and some 120 million unique TCR beta sequences were found among them.

PCR amplification relied on 60 Vbeta primers (plus 13 Jbeta primers). Data came from immunoSEQ multiplex PCR; TCRdb stores just in-frame clones and leaves some out. The sample lists 100,000 to 150,000 clones, 17% occurring once. Germline assignment: CDR1 SGHRS and CDR2 YFSETQ. The CDR3 runs to 13 residues. Germline trimming cut 8 bases from V and 6 bases from J; bases unmatched to any gene: 6. Whole-study results and caveats: There were fewer than 200 TCR beta chains listed as cytomegalovirus-associated. Analysis was carried out at a later point, and it linked a missense DCLRE1C variant to TCR beta V- and J-gene trimming.

On this clone itself: The antigen is unknown.

This TCR was sampled from a female donor in good health and CMV-seropositive. Sequenced input: PBMCs. This chain links TRBV5-1 with TRBJ1-1, with TRBD1 matching 11 bases. For the CDR3, the DNA is TGCGCCAGTGGGACAGGGGGGTTCGCTGAAGCTTTCTTT. It encodes CASGTGGFAEAFF.